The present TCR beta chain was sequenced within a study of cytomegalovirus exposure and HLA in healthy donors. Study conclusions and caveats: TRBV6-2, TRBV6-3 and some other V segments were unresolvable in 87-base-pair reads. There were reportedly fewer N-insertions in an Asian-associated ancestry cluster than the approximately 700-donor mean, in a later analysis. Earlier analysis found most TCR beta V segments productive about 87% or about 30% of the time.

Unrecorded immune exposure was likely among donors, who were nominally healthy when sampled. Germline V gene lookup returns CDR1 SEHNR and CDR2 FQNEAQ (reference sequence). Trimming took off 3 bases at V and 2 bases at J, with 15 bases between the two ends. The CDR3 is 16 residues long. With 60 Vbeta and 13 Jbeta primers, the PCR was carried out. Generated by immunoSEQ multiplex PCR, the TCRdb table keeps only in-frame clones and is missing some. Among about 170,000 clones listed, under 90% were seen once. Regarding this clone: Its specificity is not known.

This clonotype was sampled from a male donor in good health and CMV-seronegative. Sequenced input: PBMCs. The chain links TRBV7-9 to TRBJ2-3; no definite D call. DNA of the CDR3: TGTGCCAGCAGCTTTTCAATCACAAACCCCACAGATACGCAGTATTTT. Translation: CASSFSITNPTDTQYF.